This TCR beta chain was documented in a study of control samples from healthy donors and cancer patients (dated by TCRdb to about 2020). Taken from cysteine to phenylalanine, the CDR3 has 17 residues. Here the CDR3 DNA is all that survives: 51 bases in frame from base 1. Trimming leaves V shorter by 7 bases and J shorter by 6 bases, with the junction holding 14 bases beyond the gene matches. CDR1 and CDR2, per the germline V gene (reference sequence), are LNHDA and SQIVND. The library was built by means of the immunoSEQ multiplex PCR assay. TCRdb retrieved this table from immuneACCESS and kept in-frame rearrangements only. Not all clones are present; in checked studies, unresolved V genes account for under half, and no reason is known for the remainder. The sample yields approximately 180,000 clones; 75% to 95% were counted once. The ten largest account for 2% to 2.5% of the sample. This clone appeared once. Its antigen specificity is not known. One base away there is no much larger clone; base qualities are not given.

The source material was blood. Here the chain combines TRBV19 and TRBJ2-3; 12 bases in between match TRBD2. This TCR derives from a woman aged 40 to 49 in good health. At the DNA level, the sequence is TGTGCCAGTAATCGGGGGGCTAGCGGGGGGGCAGGGGATACGCAGTATTTT. Its translation reads: CASNRGASGGAGDTQYF.